This T cell receptor beta chain was retrieved from a study of T-cell memory formation after mild COVID-19. This clonotype has more than one count but fewer than ten. What it binds is unknown. V lost 1 base and J lost 2, with 14 bases in between. The CDR3 totals 16 residues. Germline V gives CDR1 MGHRA, CDR2 YSYEKL. Study-level findings and limits: Among clones peaking at day 37 in the second wave, SARS-CoV-2 specificity remained unconfirmed. Later expanders leaned toward CD4+, whereas clones contracting from day 15 to 85 were balanced CD4/CD8.

5'RACE with constant-segment primers yielded barcoded, UMI-tagged TCR alpha and TCR beta cDNA libraries. TCRdb independently ran MiXCR on the 5' RACE reads; one entry per CDR3 protein. The sample lists about 240,000 distinct CDR3 sequences, approximately 9% occurring once. The chain combines TRBV4-1 with TRBJ1-1; the D is unclear. The clonotype comes from a man younger than 35 who had mild COVID-19 (a few samples of this study predate the infection). Cell type and time point are not known. Sample: PBMCs or a T cell subset sorted from them (not recorded which). CDR3 sequence: CASSQGLYRTNTEAFF. In DNA form, the CDR3 reads TGCGCCAGCAGCCAAGGACTGTACCGAACCAACACTGAAGCTTTCTTT.